The 25 T cell receptor beta chains presented below share a single source sample, sequenced in a study of tumor-infiltrating lymphocytes in primary liver carcinoma. Blood RNA originated from unsorted whole blood, with germline DNA additionally extracted. With a constant-region primer, TCR beta cDNA was made from approximately 450 ng of total RNA. Sequencing libraries for TCR beta derived from three nested multiplex PCR rounds that used slightly modified ARM-PCR. Two initial PCR rounds of about 10 cycles each paired TRBV1-TRBV30 forward primers with a C-beta reverse primer. TCRdb re-called the multiplex PCR reads with MiXCR, one entry per CDR3 protein. The sample consists of nearly 200,000 distinct CDR3 sequences, roughly two thirds of them appearing once. Sequenced input: peripheral blood. These TCRs come from a woman aged 55-69 years with primary liver carcinoma and hepatitis B virus infection.

This clonotype was found a few times. The chain has TRBV11-2 and TRBJ2-7; D gene uncertain. Trimming pared 3 bases from V and 7 bases from J, leaving 19 bases between. Germline V gene data show CDR1 as SGHAT and CDR2 as FQNNGV. This CDR3 contains 15 residues. CDR3 residues: CASSLGTRPTEEQYF. CDR3 in DNA: TGTGCCAGCAGCTTGGGAACAAGGCCTACGGAAGAGCAGTACTTC.

Turning to this clonotype: The junction and the germline gene differ at one end; a read error may be behind it. This sequence joins TRBV29-1 and TRBJ2-3; D unclear. This CDR3 is built from 13 residues. Germline assignment: CDR1 SQVTM and CDR2 ANQGSEA. The CDR3 DNA reads TGCAGCGTGGGCTTAGGAAGTACAGATGCGCAGTATTTT. It is translated as CSVGLGSTDAQYF.

About this clonotype itself: A much larger clone is a single base away; this may be a read error. The chain joins TRBV30 to TRBJ2-3; 10 nucleotides align to TRBD2. The length of the CDR3 is 14 residues. Germline V CDR1 and CDR2: GTSNPN, SVGIG (reference sequence). The CDR3 spells CAWDSGRSADTKYF. The CDR3 DNA follows: TGTGCCTGGGATAGCGGGAGGTCGGCAGATACGAAGTATTTT.

This clonotype turned up a few times. One end of the junction varies from germline; a read error may be responsible. The V and J genes are TRBV12-3 or TRBV12-4 and TRBJ2-7; 8 nucleotides agree with TRBD2. The CDR3 spans 14 residues. The CDR3 reads CASNLASGGYEQYF. CDR3 in DNA: TGTGCCAGCAATTTAGCTTCGGGAGGGTACGAGCAGTACTTC.

CDR3 amino acids: CASSFPREQFF. For the CDR3, the DNA is TGTGCCAGCAGTTTCCCACGAGAGCAGTTCTTC. The V call is TRBV28, the J call TRBJ2-1; no reliable D call. Germline V gene lookup returns CDR1 MDHEN and CDR2 SYDVKM. The CDR3 totals 11 residues. V lost 3 bases and J lost 10, with 7 bases in between.

As for this clonotype: At one boundary the junction diverges from the germline segment, which might be a read error. The gene calls are TRBV11-3 and TRBJ2-1; 10 bases agree with TRBD2. The CDR3 length is 15 residues. Looked up from germline, CDR1 is SGHNT and CDR2 is YENEEA. The CDR3: CASSPSGRIYKEQFF. The CDR3, as DNA: TGTGCCAGCAGCCCTAGCGGGAGAATCTACAAAGAGCAGTTCTTC.

This chain uses TRBV6-2 or TRBV6-3 with TRBJ2-3, with D uncertain. V was pared by 9 bases and J by 1 base, with 17 bases between. The CDR3 extends over 15 amino acids. Germline CDR1 and CDR2: MNHEY and SVGEGT. The CDR3 DNA follows: TGTGCCAGGGGTTACGCGGAAACCCGCACAGATACGCAGTATTTT. Protein product: CARGYAETRTDTQYF.

Concerning this clonotype itself: A read error is possible here, since a much larger clone lies one base away. This chain uses TRBV6-6 with TRBJ2-7; TRBD1 matches at 11 bases. Per germline, CDR1 MNHNY and CDR2 SVGAGI (reference sequence). Unmatched junction bases numbered 11, after V lost 10 bases and J lost 6 bases. The CDR3 sequence is 14 residues long. The CDR3 here is CANSREGQGGEQYF. For the CDR3, the DNA is TGTGCCAACAGCCGTGAGGGACAGGGGGGCGAGCAGTACTTC.

This clonotype came up many times. This chain links TRBV4-1 with TRBJ2-7, with 7 bases that match TRBD1. Germline V gene data show CDR1 as MGHRA and CDR2 as YSYEKL. After removal of 3 bases from V and 2 bases from J, the junction contained 7 bases not matched to a gene. The CDR3 is 15 amino acids. This CDR3 is CASSHDRAVTYEQYF. The CDR3 DNA sequence: TGCGCCAGCAGCCATGACAGGGCCGTAACCTACGAGCAGTACTTC.

The V and J genes are TRBV19 and TRBJ2-2; 8 bases align to TRBD2. The ends lost 3 bases at V and 4 bases at J; junction bases unmatched: 4. Per the germline V gene, CDR1 is LNHDA and CDR2 is SQIVND (reference sequence). This CDR3 is 15 amino acids long. CDR3: CASSMVLAGTGELFF. The CDR3 nucleotides read TGTGCCAGTAGTATGGTCCTAGCGGGCACCGGGGAGCTGTTTTTT.

Concerning this clonotype: The junction differs from germline at one of its ends, possibly a read error. This chain uses TRBV6-6 with TRBJ2-7; weak D call: TRBD1 (6 bases). This CDR3 has 19 residues. In germline, CDR1 is MNHNY, CDR2 SVGAGI (reference sequence). CDR3 sequence reads: CANSYYGTSTGCRSYEQYF. The CDR3 region has the DNA TGTGCCAACAGTTACTATGGGACATCTACAGGGTGTAGGTCCTACGAGCAGTACTTC.

Details on this clonotype: With a much larger clone just one base away, this may be a read error. The CDR3 does not close with the conserved phenylalanine or tryptophan, likely indicating a read error. V gene TRBV30 combines with J gene TRBJ2-1; 7 bases map to TRBD1. CDR3 length equals 16 residues. Trimming removed 4 bases from V and 5 bases from J; junction bases left unmatched: 14. The germline V gene encodes CDR1 GTSNPN and CDR2 SVGIG (reference sequence). Here the CDR3 DNA reads TGTGCCTGGAACCCCTCCGACAGGGTGGTGAACAATGAGCAGTTCATC. Amino acid sequence: CAWNPSDRVVNNEQFI.

The chain carries TRBV12-3 or TRBV12-4 and TRBJ2-1; D might be TRBD2 (6 bases). The CDR3 length is 15 residues. Trimming left V 7 bases short and J 5 bases short, with 18 bases between. The CDR3 loop is CASTPSAGYNNEQFF. DNA of the CDR3: TGTGCCAGCACCCCGTCTGCGGGATACAACAATGAGCAGTTCTTC.

A note on this clonotype: One junction end does not reproduce the germline sequence, and a read error may be involved. The chain links TRBV11-1 to TRBJ1-6; TRBD1 matches at 8 bases. The CDR3 runs to 15 residues. Germline CDR1 and CDR2: SGHAT and FQDESV (reference sequence). The CDR3 loop is CGSSLGTGGNSPLHF. The CDR3 nucleotides read TGTGGCAGCAGCTTAGGGACAGGAGGCAATTCACCCCTCCACTTT.

This clonotype has a count of ten or more. The chain has TRBV6-5 and TRBJ2-7; D not certain. CDR3 size: 14 residues. Germline V lookup: CDR1 MNHEY, CDR2 SVGAGI. V lost 6 bases, J lost 2 bases, and 14 bases lay in between. The CDR3 region has the DNA TGTGCCAGCAGAGAACCGGGCAGTACCTACGAGCAGTACTTC. Its translation is CASREPGSTYEQYF.

Concerning this clonotype itself: One end of the junction is discordant with germline, which a read error may explain. J is TRBJ2-1 and V is TRBV11-2, with a possible D match to TRBD2 (6 bases). The CDR3 sequence is 17 residues long. Germline V gives CDR1 SGHAT, CDR2 FQNNGV. The CDR3 region has the DNA TGTGCTAGCAGCCCACAAGGGAGGCTAGTGGGAGGAAATGAGCAGTTCTTC. Its translation: CASSPQGRLVGGNEQFF.

This clonotype was seen ten or more times. The rearrangement links TRBV7-9 to TRBJ1-5; TRBD1 agrees at 7 bases. CDR1 and CDR2 (germline): SEHNR, FQNEAQ (reference sequence). CDR3 length equals 13 residues. V lost 3 bases, J lost 7 bases, and 3 bases stayed unmatched. The CDR3 DNA reads as TGTGCCAGCAGCTTCGAGGGGGCCCAGCCCCAGCATTTT. Protein sequence: CASSFEGAQPQHF.

The chain links TRBV28 to TRBJ1-5; D gene uncertain. CDR1 is MDHEN, CDR2 SYDVKM, per germline. CDR3 length: 13 amino acids. Trimming stripped 7 bases from V and 3 bases from J, with 10 bases between. CDR3 DNA sequence: TGTGCCAGCATTGGGCCGAACAATCAGCCCCAGCATTTT. Protein product: CASIGPNNQPQHF.

A remark on this clonotype: A single base separates this from a much larger clone, so it may be a read error. This sequence joins TRBV30 and TRBJ2-7; 9 bases map to TRBD2. The CDR3 is 14 residues long. With V trimmed by 3 bases and J by 7 bases, 10 bases remained unmatched. CDR1 is GTSNPN and CDR2 is SVGIG in the germline V gene (reference sequence). The CDR3 DNA reads as TGTGCCTGGAGGGGGATTAGCGGGAGTCAAGAGCAGTACTTC. This codes for CAWRGISGSQEQYF. Together with reference TRBV30 and TRBJ2-7, the CDR3 gives the full variable domain: SQTIHQWPATLVQPVGSPLSLECTVEGTSNPNLYWYRQAAGRGLQLLFYSVGIGQISSEVPQNLSASRPQDRQFILSSKKLLLSDSGFYLCAWRGISGSQEQYFGPGTRLTVT.

This clonotype turned up a few times. A single base separates this from a much larger clone, so it may be a read error. This chain connects TRBV29-1 to TRBJ1-2; 7 bases agree with TRBD1. CDR1 and CDR2 from the germline V gene are SQVTM and ANQGSEA. The CDR3 loop spans 14 amino acids. The CDR3 spells CSSATGNLNYCYTF. The CDR3 bases are TGCAGCTCGGCGACAGGGAATCTTAACTATTGCTACACCTTC. The full variable domain, completed using reference TRBV29-1 and TRBJ1-2, is SAVISQKPSRDICQRGTSLTIQCQVDSQVTMMFWYRQQPGQSLTLIATANQGSEATYESGFVIDKFPISRPNLTFSTLTVSNMSPEDSSIYLCSSATGNLNYCYTFGSGTRLTVV.

V and J are TRBV5-1 and TRBJ2-2; the D gene is possibly TRBD2 (5 bases). CDR3 length: 15 amino acids. Trimming left V 0 bases short and J 5 bases short, with 11 bases between. CDR1 and CDR2 from the germline V gene are SGHRS and YFSETQ. The CDR3 nucleotides are TGCGCCAGCAGCTTGGTAGGACGCGGGACCGGGGAGCTGTTTTTT. This encodes CASSLVGRGTGELFF. The full variable domain, completed using reference TRBV5-1 and TRBJ2-2, is KAGVTQTPRYLIKTRGQQVTLSCSPISGHRSVSWYQQTPGQGLQFLFEYFSETQRNKGNFPGRFSGRQFSNSRSEMNVSTLELGDSALYLCASSLVGRGTGELFFGEGSRLTVL.

In regard to this clonotype: A much larger clone differs by one base, so this may be a read error. The V call is TRBV6-1, the J call TRBJ2-3; 10 bases fit TRBD2. There are 14 residues in the CDR3. Trimming removed 7 bases from V and 6 bases from J; junction bases left unmatched: 7. Germline-derived CDR1 and CDR2 are MNHNS and SASEGT. CDR3: CASNLLAGFDTQYF. The CDR3 coding sequence is TGTGCCAGCAATCTACTAGCGGGATTTGATACGCAGTATTTT.

For this clonotype: Its ends do not fully match the called genes, so a read error is possible. The chain joins TRBV6-1 to TRBJ1-6; 9 nucleotides line up with TRBD1. This CDR3 has 18 residues. Germline assignment: CDR1 MNHNS and CDR2 SASEGT. The CDR3 spells CASNEALTGGVRNSPLHF. CDR3 DNA: TGTGCCAGCAATGAAGCTTTGACAGGGGGAGTTCGAAATTCACCCCTCCACTTC.

About this clonotype: One end of the junction does not line up with germline, which may come from a read error. The chain employs TRBV11-2 and TRBJ2-2; D is tentatively TRBD1 or TRBD2 (5 bases each). Germline V gene sequence: CDR1 SGHAT, CDR2 FQNNGV. The CDR3 is 16 residues long. CDR3 loop: CASSDGHNTNTGEPFF. The CDR3 DNA is TGTGCCAGCAGCGACGGACACAACACGAACACCGGGGAGCCGTTTTTC.

This chain links TRBV5-1 with TRBJ1-6; D not certain. This CDR3 has 14 amino acids. Germline V lookup: CDR1 SGHRS, CDR2 YFSETQ. The V gene lost 8 bases and the J gene lost 6 bases, with 15 bases spanning the gap. The DNA of the CDR3 is TGCGCCAGTACCGAAGGTTATTCTAATTCACCCCTCCACTTT. Its translation is CASTEGYSNSPLHF.